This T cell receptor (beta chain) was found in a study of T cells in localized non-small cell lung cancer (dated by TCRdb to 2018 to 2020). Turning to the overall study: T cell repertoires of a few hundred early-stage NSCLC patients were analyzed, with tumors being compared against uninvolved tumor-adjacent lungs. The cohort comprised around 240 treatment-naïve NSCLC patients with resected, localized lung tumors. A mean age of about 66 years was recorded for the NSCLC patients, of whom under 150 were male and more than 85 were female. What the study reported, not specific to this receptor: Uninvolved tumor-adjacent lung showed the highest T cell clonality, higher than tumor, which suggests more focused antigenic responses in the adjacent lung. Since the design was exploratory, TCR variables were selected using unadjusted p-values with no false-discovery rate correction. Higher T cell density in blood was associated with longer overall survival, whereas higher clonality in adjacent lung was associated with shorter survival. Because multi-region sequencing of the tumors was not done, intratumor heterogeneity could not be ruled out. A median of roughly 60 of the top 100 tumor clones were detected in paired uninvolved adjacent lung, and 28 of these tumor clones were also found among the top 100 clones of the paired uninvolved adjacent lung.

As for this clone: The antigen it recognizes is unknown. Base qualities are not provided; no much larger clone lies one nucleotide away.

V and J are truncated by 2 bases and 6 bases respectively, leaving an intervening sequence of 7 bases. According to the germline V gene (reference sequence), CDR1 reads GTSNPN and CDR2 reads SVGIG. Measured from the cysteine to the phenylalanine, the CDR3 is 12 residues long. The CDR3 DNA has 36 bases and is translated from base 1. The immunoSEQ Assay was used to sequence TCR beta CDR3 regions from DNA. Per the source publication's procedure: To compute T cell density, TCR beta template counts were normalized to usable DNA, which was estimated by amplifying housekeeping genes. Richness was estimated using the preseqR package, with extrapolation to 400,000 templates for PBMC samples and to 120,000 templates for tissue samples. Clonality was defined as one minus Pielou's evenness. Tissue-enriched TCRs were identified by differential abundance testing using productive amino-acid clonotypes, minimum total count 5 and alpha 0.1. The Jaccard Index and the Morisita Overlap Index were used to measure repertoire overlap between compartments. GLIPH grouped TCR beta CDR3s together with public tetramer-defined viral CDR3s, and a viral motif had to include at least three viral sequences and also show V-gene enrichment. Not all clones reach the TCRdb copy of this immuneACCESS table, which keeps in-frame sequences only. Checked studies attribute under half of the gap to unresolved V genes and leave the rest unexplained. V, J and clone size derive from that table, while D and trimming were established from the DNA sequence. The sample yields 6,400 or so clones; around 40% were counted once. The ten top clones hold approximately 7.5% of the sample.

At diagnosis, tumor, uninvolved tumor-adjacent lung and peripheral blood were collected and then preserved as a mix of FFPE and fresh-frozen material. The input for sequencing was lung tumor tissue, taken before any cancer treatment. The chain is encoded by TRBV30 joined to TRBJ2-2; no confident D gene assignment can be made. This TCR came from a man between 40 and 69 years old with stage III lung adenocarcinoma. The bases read TGTGCCTGGAGTCCCCTGGCCGGGGAGCTGTTTTTT. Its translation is CAWSPLAGELFF.